Below, 22 T cell receptor beta chains from the same sample are listed, as sequenced in a study of vaccination and CD4 T cells after COVID-19. Treatment in this sample: approximately 11-day PBMC culture with coronavirus spike peptide pools or control peptides (ViraFEST assay). From the unexposed donor, CD4+ T cells were collected ahead of the COVID-19 pandemic (2011-2018). Their antigens are not known. Cultured CD4+ T cells had their DNA profiled by the Oncomine TCR Beta short-read assay. Each CDR3 protein is one row after TCRdb ran MiXCR on the PCR reads. Among about 7,100 distinct CDR3 sequences listed, more than 45% were seen once. Sequencing input: CD4+ T cells from blood, cultured in vitro. These receptors were obtained from a human donor in good health.

The gene calls are TRBV29-1 and TRBJ2-1; 8 bases fit TRBD2. The CDR3 sequence is 14 residues long. J gave up 3 bases and V 6 bases, and 7 bases lay outside the gene matches. The V gene's germline CDR1 is SQVTM and CDR2 ANQGSEA. For the CDR3, the DNA is TGCAGCGTGCCAATGCGGGGGGACTACAATGAGCAGTTCTTC. Encoded protein: CSVPMRGDYNEQFF.

This clonotype has a handful of counts. The chain uses TRBV10-3 and TRBJ1-5; 7 nucleotides align to TRBD1. CDR3 size: 14 residues. V dropped 4 bases and J dropped 3; count of bases not matched to a gene: 3. Germline V gives CDR1 ENHRY, CDR2 SYGVKD. DNA for the CDR3: TGTGCCATCAGTGCCACAGGGGACAATCAGCCCCAGCATTTT. It encodes CAISATGDNQPQHF.

This clonotype came up a few times. The chain is built from TRBV11-2 and TRBJ2-7, with TRBD2 matching over 8 bases. V gave up 0 bases and J gave up 3 bases; unmatched junction bases: 4. Germline values: CDR1 SGHAT, CDR2 FQNNGV. This CDR3 spans 15 amino acids. This chain's CDR3 is CASSLDRGGYYEQYF. CDR3 nucleotides: TGTGCCAGCAGCTTAGATCGGGGGGGATACTACGAGCAGTACTTC. The full variable domain, in which reference TRBV11-2 and TRBJ2-7 provide the parts outside the CDR3, is EAGVAQSPRYKIIEKRQSVAFWCNPISGHATLYWYQQILGQGPKLLIQFQNNGVVDDSQLPKDRFSAERLKGVDSTLKIQPAKLEDSAVYLCASSLDRGGYYEQYFGPGTRLTVT.

There are a few counts of this clonotype. The chain is built from TRBV19 and TRBJ1-1; the match to TRBD1 covers 8 bases. The CDR3 has 14 amino acids. Per germline, CDR1 LNHDA and CDR2 SQIVND (reference sequence). The trim removed 4 bases at V and 3 bases at J, leaving 4 bases unmatched. CDR3 protein: CASSSLQGDTEAFF. Here the CDR3 DNA reads TGTGCCAGTAGTAGCCTACAGGGGGACACTGAAGCTTTCTTT.

The sample holds a few counts of this clonotype. The chain uses TRBV20-1 and TRBJ2-7, with D tentatively TRBD1 (6 bases). The CDR3 length is 16 residues. V was shortened by 5 bases and J by 4 bases, with 24 bases between the two germline ends. The germline V gene encodes CDR1 DFQATT and CDR2 SNEGSKA (reference sequence). DNA of the CDR3: TGCAGTGCTCTATCCGGAGCCCAGGGGCCCCGGTACGAGCAGTACTTC. Protein: CSALSGAQGPRYEQYF.

The chain couples TRBV19 to TRBJ1-6, with D perhaps matching TRBD1 (6 bases). With 5 bases removed from V and 9 bases from J, the gap between germline ends came to 20 bases. CDR1 LNHDA and CDR2 SQIVND come from the germline V gene (reference sequence). The CDR3 runs to 16 residues. CDR3 region: CASSSPQGISPSPLHF. CDR3 DNA: TGTGCCAGTAGTTCACCCCAGGGGATCAGTCCTTCACCCCTCCACTTT.

This clonotype was seen more than once but under ten times. This chain links TRBV19 with TRBJ2-7, with D possibly TRBD1 on 6 matching bases. Trimming shortened V by 7 bases and J by 2 bases, and 15 bases separated the two germline ends. The germline V gene has CDR1 LNHDA and CDR2 SQIVND (reference sequence). The CDR3 runs to 14 residues. The CDR3 spells CASKYGQGPYEQYF. CDR3 in DNA: TGTGCCAGTAAATATGGGCAGGGGCCCTACGAGCAGTACTTC. Full variable domain (rest looked up from reference TRBV19 and TRBJ2-7): DGGITQSPKYLFRKEGQNVTLSCEQNLNHDAMYWYRQDPGQGLRLIYYSQIVNDFQKGDIAEGYSVSREKKESFPLTVTSAQKNPTAFYLCASKYGQGPYEQYFGPGTRLTVT.

This chain uses TRBV5-1 with TRBJ1-2; D is uncertain. V lost 3 bases to trimming and J lost 12 bases, with 21 bases between them. Per germline, CDR1 SGHRS and CDR2 YFSETQ. The CDR3 is made up of 14 amino acids. The CDR3 DNA reads as TGCGCCAGCAGCTCCTTAGACAAGCACGAAGGTGACACCTTC. This codes for CASSSLDKHEGDTF.

The rearrangement links TRBV7-9 to TRBJ2-7; the D gene is possibly TRBD2 (6 bases). The CDR3 extends over 15 amino acids. Trimming stripped 8 bases from V and 3 bases from J, with 20 bases between. Per germline, CDR1 SEHNR and CDR2 FQNEAQ (reference sequence). The CDR3 here is CASVPGVARNYEQYF. The CDR3 nucleotides are TGTGCCAGCGTCCCGGGGGTAGCGCGAAACTACGAGCAGTACTTC. The full variable domain, with the rest looked up from reference TRBV7-9 and TRBJ2-7, is DTGVSQNPRHKITKRGQNVTFRCDPISEHNRLYWYRQTLGQGPEFLTYFQNEAQLEKSRLLSDRFSAERPKGSFSTLEIQRTEQGDSAMYLCASVPGVARNYEQYFGPGTRLTVT.

This clonotype was found a few times. The CDR3 reads CASSYGWTPNYGYTF. The CDR3, as DNA: TGTGCCAGCAGTTATGGGTGGACACCCAACTATGGCTACACCTTC. This rearrangement joins TRBV6-5 to TRBJ1-2, with D possibly being TRBD1 (5 bases). Germline V gives CDR1 MNHEY, CDR2 SVGAGI. Between the trimmed V and J ends, which lost 3 bases and 2 bases, there was a span of 13 bases. There are 15 residues in the CDR3.

The gene calls are TRBV29-1 and TRBJ1-2; maybe TRBD1 (5 bases). Trimming stripped 3 bases from V and 8 bases from J, with 10 bases between. The CDR3 loop spans 11 amino acids. Germline loops: CDR1 SQVTM, CDR2 ANQGSEA. CDR3 bases: TGCAGCGTTGAGCGGGACCCCGGCTACACCTTC. Its translation is CSVERDPGYTF.

This clonotype came up a few times. The chain combines TRBV20-1 with TRBJ1-2; D is possibly TRBD1 (5 bases). The CDR3 consists of 14 residues. From germline, CDR1 is DFQATT and CDR2 SNEGSKA (reference sequence). V was trimmed by 3 bases and J by 4 bases, leaving 15 bases between them. The chain's CDR3 is CSASPSGGSYGYTF. DNA for the CDR3: TGCAGTGCTAGCCCATCGGGGGGGAGCTATGGCTACACCTTC.

The V gene is TRBV30, the J gene TRBJ1-2; D uncertain. This CDR3 has 14 amino acids. Trimming stripped 4 bases from V and 8 bases from J, with 20 bases between. Germline lookup yields CDR1 GTSNPN and CDR2 SVGIG (reference sequence). This CDR3 is CAWITRSTPGGYTF. CDR3 nucleotides: TGTGCCTGGATTACTCGATCTACTCCCGGGGGCTACACCTTC.

V gene TRBV7-3 combines with J gene TRBJ2-7; D not resolved. Trimming shortened V by 2 bases and J by 3 bases, and 11 bases separated the two germline ends. The germline V gene has CDR1 SGHTA and CDR2 FQGTGA. CDR3 size: 14 residues. CDR3 amino acids: CASSLETASYEQYF. The CDR3 nucleotides are TGTGCCAGCAGCTTAGAAACAGCAAGCTACGAGCAGTACTTC.

The V call is TRBV29-1, the J call TRBJ1-2; maybe TRBD1 (5 bases). Germline CDR1 reads SQVTM; CDR2 reads ANQGSEA. This CDR3 comprises 15 residues. V was cut by 0 bases and J by 6 bases, with 17 bases left in between. The DNA of the CDR3 is TGCAGCGTTGAAGATGTGAGACAGAGGGTAAATGGCTACACCTTC. Residues: CSVEDVRQRVNGYTF.

The chain carries TRBV10-3 and TRBJ1-2; TRBD1 is a possible D gene (5 bases). The germline CDR1 and CDR2 sequences are ENHRY and SYGVKD. The CDR3 runs to 14 residues. The ends were cut back, 0 bases at V and 7 bases at J, with 12 bases in the middle. The CDR3 DNA reads as TGTGCCATCAGTGAGTCGCTAGGGGTCGGTGGCTACACCTTC. Its protein is CAISESLGVGGYTF.

This chain uses TRBV20-1 with TRBJ2-3; TRBD2 agrees at 11 bases. CDR1 and CDR2 from the germline V gene are DFQATT and SNEGSKA (reference sequence). This CDR3 has 16 residues. The junction had 8 bases not matched to a gene; V was cut back by 6 bases and J by 0 bases. CDR3 nucleotides: TGCAGTGCCACCGGGACTAGCGGCACTAGCACAGATACGCAGTATTTT. It is translated as CSATGTSGTSTDTQYF.

This sequence joins TRBV11-3 and TRBJ2-1; the D gene is possibly TRBD2 (7 bases). Germline lookup yields CDR1 SGHNT and CDR2 YENEEA. The CDR3 has 16 residues. Trimming stripped 1 base from V and 4 bases from J, with 14 bases between. CDR3 sequence reads: CASSLGGGWTYNEQFF. In DNA form, the CDR3 reads TGTGCCAGCAGCTTAGGGGGGGGCTGGACTTACAATGAGCAGTTCTTC.

The chain uses TRBV27 and TRBJ1-1; D is undetermined. CDR3 size: 13 residues. Trimming stripped 7 bases from V and 1 base from J, with 10 bases between. CDR1 and CDR2 from the germline V gene are MNHEY and SMNVEV (reference sequence). The CDR3 here is CASTAEGNTEAFF. CDR3 DNA sequence: TGTGCCAGCACCGCGGAGGGGAACACTGAAGCTTTCTTT.

The gene calls are TRBV6-1 and TRBJ1-2; D gene unclear. CDR1 MNHNS and CDR2 SASEGT come from the germline V gene. V dropped 4 bases and J dropped 5 bases, with 11 bases sitting between them. The CDR3 length is 13 residues. CDR3 sequence reads: CASSGRIDYGYTF. DNA of the CDR3: TGTGCCAGCAGTGGAAGGATAGATTATGGCTACACCTTC.

V gene TRBV6-1 combines with J gene TRBJ1-6; possibly TRBD1 for D (5 bases). The CDR3 covers 13 residues. Germline CDR1 is MNHNS and CDR2 is SASEGT. V shed 7 bases and J shed 7 bases, with 11 bases lying between them. The CDR3 DNA reads TGTGCCAGCAAAGTGGAGGGGAATTCACCCCTCCACTTT. Its translation: CASKVEGNSPLHF.

The V gene is TRBV6-1, the J gene TRBJ2-6, with 9 positions matching TRBD2. Trimming took 8 bases from V and 4 from J; bases not matched to a gene: 6. The CDR3 length is 15 residues. Germline CDR1 reads MNHNS; CDR2 reads SASEGT. CDR3 region: CASETSGGGANVLTF. As DNA, the CDR3 is TGTGCCAGCGAGACTAGCGGAGGCGGGGCCAACGTCCTGACTTTC.